These T cell receptor beta chains were read from a single sample in a study of cytomegalovirus exposure and HLA in healthy donors. Assay: immunoSEQ multiplex PCR; the TCRdb copy retains only in-frame clones and omits some. This table has over 150,000 clones, roughly three quarters appearing once. Specimen: PBMCs. The receptor source for this set is a man aged 55-75 years in good health and CMV-seronegative. Each CDR3 is given with its conserved first and last residue. Each record gives: V gene, clone size, J gene, CDR3 protein. Not every row has a clone size; where given, it reads once, few, many or a size class.

TRBV6-1,.,TRBJ2-3,CASRLAGGTDTQYF
TRBV9,few,TRBJ2-1,CASSVVSGRGFGEQFF
TRBV7-2,.,TRBJ2-3,CASSLALAGATTDTQYF
TRBV7-2,.,TRBJ2-7,CASSLGPAGAYEQYF
TRBV19,few,TRBJ1-1,CASSDIGNTEAFF
TRBV19,.,TRBJ1-5,CASSLQGRQPQHF
TRBV5-1,.,TRBJ2-7,CASRDRVTYEQYF
TRBV25-1,once,TRBJ1-6,CATRRGQFNSPLHF
TRBV6-5,.,TRBJ1-6,CASRPVSYNSPLHF
TRBV9,.,TRBJ2-5,CASSVGLAGDEVTQYF
TRBV6-4,.,TRBJ2-1,CASSEYGNLGGEQFF
TRBV19,.,TRBJ2-1,CASSMGLAGGQFF
TRBV28,.,TRBJ2-1,CASSFSGRDYRFRQFF
TRBV4-1,.,TRBJ1-2,CASSQDMGQGFAWGYTF
TRBV30,.,TRBJ2-1,CAWSLAGGFNEQFF
TRBV11-3,.,TRBJ2-3,CASSQQGRTDTQYF
TRBV30,once,TRBJ2-5,CAWGDRVEETQYF
TRBV7-2,.,TRBJ2-7,CASSLYPLAGGSSYEQYF
TRBV7-7,.,TRBJ2-7,CASSQTGSEQYF
TRBV7-6,once,TRBJ2-2,CASSLEFGELLF
TRBV2,few,TRBJ1-1,CASSGDRGGRMHTEAFF
TRBV2,once,TRBJ2-1,CASSGLAGVYNEQFF
TRBV28,.,TRBJ2-1,CASRSSGGQGYNEQFF
TRBV5-6,.,.,CASSLEGLAGVRYEQYF
TRBV19,.,TRBJ1-5,CASKPNRRIQPQHF
TRBV7-2,.,TRBJ2-7,CASSRRGIIRYF
TRBV29-1,.,TRBJ1-2,CSVGGTENYGYTF
TRBV20-1,few,TRBJ1-3,CSAYSGNTIYF
TRBV7-3,.,TRBJ2-7,CASSLGTGSGYEQYF
TRBV28,.,TRBJ1-1,CASSLQPGQEIEAFF
TRBV10-3,.,TRBJ2-7,CAISPSYEQYF
TRBV18,few,TRBJ2-7,CASSPGRDYEQYF
TRBV5-1,.,TRBJ2-6,CASRFFYGTGGPGANVLTF
TRBV2,once,TRBJ1-1,CASSEQVNTEAFF
TRBV27,.,TRBJ2-6,CASRTITGAGANVLTF
TRBV7-2,once,TRBJ2-1,CASSLGGLVGRDNEQFF
TRBV19,.,TRBJ1-5,CASSGQDMGNQPQHF
TRBV7-9,few,TRBJ2-1,CSSSLASGGGSYNEQFF
TRBV7-9,once,TRBJ1-2,CSSSLGDRVHGYTF
TRBV7-9,.,TRBJ1-1,CASSSRLGLGTEAFF
TRBV7-9,.,TRBJ2-5,CASRASGGETQYF
TRBV7-2,.,TRBJ2-7,CASSIQSGTEVPYEQYF
TRBV5-4,.,TRBJ2-1,CASTSLGRGAGGNEQFF
TRBV9,.,TRBJ1-1,CASSVDPGQGREAFF
TRBV5-6,.,TRBJ2-3,CASSYLAGGPVDTQYF
TRBV19,.,TRBJ2-3,CASSKSSAPSTDTQYF
TRBV18,.,TRBJ1-6,CASSLTDRAVDSPLHF
TRBV19,.,TRBJ2-4,CASSARTSGRAFYIQYF
TRBV14,.,TRBJ1-1,CASNMGQGNTEAFF
TRBV2,.,TRBJ1-2,CASRSGGNYGYTF
TRBV28,.,TRBJ2-7,CASSPSTAGFYEQYF
TRBV2,.,TRBJ1-5,CASSRGSRQPQHF
TRBV18,.,TRBJ2-7,CASSLGLEDPYEQYF
TRBV10-3,once,TRBJ2-7,CAISESRQASSYEQYF
TRBV7-2,.,TRBJ1-5,CASSLGQYSNQPQHF
TRBV6-5,.,TRBJ1-4,CASSRQGYFGEKLFF